The rows below give T cell receptor beta chains drawn from one sample of a study of cytomegalovirus exposure and HLA in healthy donors. TCRdb's copy holds only in-frame clones and misses some; the assay was immunoSEQ multiplex PCR. The sample has roughly 300,000 clones, roughly 88% seen once. Material: PBMCs. The receptors derive from a woman aged 18-30 years in good health and CMV-seronegative. Each CDR3 is given without its conserved first and last residue. The order of the fields is V gene, CDR3 protein.

TRBV11-3 | ASSFMLAAYNEQF
TRBV5-4 | ASSRQGGGQGNTEAF
TRBV6-4 | ASSDSNWVEGEQF
TRBV27 | ASRSNRGPGTQY
TRBV5-1 | ASSLAGGKNIQY
TRBV7-9 | ASSRNPGTMNTEAF
TRBV5-1 | ASSLREDPYEQY
TRBV29-1 | SVQAGGPSDTQY
TRBV7-2 | ASSLVAGVNVNNEQF
TRBV5-1 | ASSFQGGEQY
TRBV7-2 | ASSLAPGGSLEQY
TRBV10-3 | AISGTGSGNTIY
TRBV5-1 | ASSELAGYEQY
TRBV6-5 | ASSYGAGTGEQY
TRBV9 | ASSEGHRGQYGYT
TRBV18 | ASSLRQQSNEQY
TRBV11-2 | ASSLEGLNTDTQY
TRBV29-1 | SVGERLAQH
TRBV4-1 | ASSLGRSRDLKNIQY
TRBV4-3 | ASSVRLAGAYNEQF
TRBV4-1 | ASSQARDSFSGANVLT
TRBV9 | ASSVEEGRKLF
TRBV27 | ASSYISGADTQY
TRBV6-5 | ASSPTGGTRGYT
TRBV6-4 | ASSDRGIGDTQY
TRBV6-5 | ASSYTRTGEAGYT
TRBV2 | ASREINTIY
TRBV7-6 | ASSYAQGNQETQY
TRBV10-3 | AISESLGAQGYT
TRBV28 | ASSLYTQGAGSSYEQY
TRBV27 | ASAAGESLHEQF
TRBV2 | ASSQLASSSYNEQF
TRBV7-2 | ASSSERESEQF
TRBV5-6 | ASSGLGGAYEQY
TRBV15 | ATRGIADEQF
TRBV6-6 | ATATGTSGREQF
TRBV5-6 | ASSLFAYSNTEAF
TRBV5-1 | ASSVTSGDYEQY
TRBV6-1 | ASRGGGNIQY
TRBV27 | ATSKMRGLGKNIQY
TRBV4-3 | ASSQDRVAKNIQY
TRBV6-6 | ASTPGTGFHEQY
TRBV6-5 | ASSLAENGYEQY
TRBV4-3 | ASSQDEVAAASGDEQF
TRBV7-3 | ASSQGQPSSYEQY
TRBV20-1 | SARGGTEAF
TRBV15 | ATSRGAGANTEAF
TRBV29-1 | SVPRTGGGGYTGELF
TRBV10-3 | AIKAGPNTGELF
TRBV27 | ASSLAGTGSYEQY
TRBV11-2 | ASSLVAGGPNQPQH
TRBV6-5 | ASRRGRVTGELF
TRBV2 | ASGRDSSYNEQF
TRBV19 | ASQIGAGNTIY
TRBV29-1 | SVGGRVTDTQY